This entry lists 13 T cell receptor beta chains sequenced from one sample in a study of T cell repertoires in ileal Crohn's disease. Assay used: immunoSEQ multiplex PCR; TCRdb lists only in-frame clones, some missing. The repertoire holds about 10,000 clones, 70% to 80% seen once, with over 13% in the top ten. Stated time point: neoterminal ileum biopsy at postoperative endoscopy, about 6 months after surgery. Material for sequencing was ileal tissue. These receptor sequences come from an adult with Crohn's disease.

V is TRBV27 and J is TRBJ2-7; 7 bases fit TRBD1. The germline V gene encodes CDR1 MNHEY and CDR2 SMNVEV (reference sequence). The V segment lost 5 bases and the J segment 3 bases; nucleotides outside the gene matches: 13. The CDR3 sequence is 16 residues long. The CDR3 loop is CASSPRTGLLLYEQYF. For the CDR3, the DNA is TGTGCCAGCAGTCCCCGGACAGGTCTCTTACTCTACGAGCAGTACTTC.

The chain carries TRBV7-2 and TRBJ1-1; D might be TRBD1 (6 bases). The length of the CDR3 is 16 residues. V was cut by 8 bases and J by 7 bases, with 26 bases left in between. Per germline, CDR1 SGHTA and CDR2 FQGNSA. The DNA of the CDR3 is TGTGCCAGCTGTTCCTCCCCGACGGGGGGCTTGAGTGAAGCTTTCTTT. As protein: CASCSSPTGGLSEAFF.

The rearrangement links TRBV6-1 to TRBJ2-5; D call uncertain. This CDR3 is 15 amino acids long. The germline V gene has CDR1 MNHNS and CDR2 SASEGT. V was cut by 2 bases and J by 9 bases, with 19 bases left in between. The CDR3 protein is CASSESGRQPGAQYF. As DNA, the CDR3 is TGTGCCAGCAGTGAATCAGGTAGACAACCCGGTGCCCAGTACTTC.

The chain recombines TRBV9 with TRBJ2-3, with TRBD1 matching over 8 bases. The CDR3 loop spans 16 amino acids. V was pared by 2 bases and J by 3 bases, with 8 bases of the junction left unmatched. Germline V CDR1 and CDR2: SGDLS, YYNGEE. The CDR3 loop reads CASSVFRGRLTDTQYF. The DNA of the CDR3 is TGTGCCAGCAGCGTCTTCAGGGGGCGACTAACAGATACGCAGTATTTT.

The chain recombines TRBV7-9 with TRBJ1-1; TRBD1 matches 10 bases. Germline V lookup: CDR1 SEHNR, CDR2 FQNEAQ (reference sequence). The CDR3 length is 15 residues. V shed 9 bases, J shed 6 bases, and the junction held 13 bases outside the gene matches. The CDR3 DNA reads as TGTGCCAGTGCAGACCAAGACAGGGGGCCCCCTGAAGCTTTCTTT. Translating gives CASADQDRGPPEAFF.

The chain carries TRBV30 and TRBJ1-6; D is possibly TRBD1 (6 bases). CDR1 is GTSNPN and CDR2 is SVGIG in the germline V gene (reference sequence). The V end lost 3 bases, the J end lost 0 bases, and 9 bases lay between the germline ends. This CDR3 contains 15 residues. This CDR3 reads CAWRLDSSYNSPLHF. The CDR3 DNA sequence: TGTGCCTGGAGGTTGGACAGCTCCTATAATTCACCCCTCCACTTT.

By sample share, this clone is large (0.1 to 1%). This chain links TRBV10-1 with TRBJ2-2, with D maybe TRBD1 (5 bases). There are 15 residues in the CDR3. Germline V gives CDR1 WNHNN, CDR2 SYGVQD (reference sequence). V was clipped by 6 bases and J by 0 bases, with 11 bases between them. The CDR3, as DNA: TGCGCCAGCAGCGTAGACAGCGCGAACACCGGGGAGCTGTTTTTT. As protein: CASSVDSANTGELFF.

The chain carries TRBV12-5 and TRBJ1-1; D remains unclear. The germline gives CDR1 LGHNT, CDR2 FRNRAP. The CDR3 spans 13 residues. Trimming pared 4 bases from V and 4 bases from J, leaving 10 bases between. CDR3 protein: CASGSEPGTEAFF. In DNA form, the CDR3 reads TGTGCTAGTGGTTCCGAGCCGGGCACTGAAGCTTTCTTT.

The CDR3 nucleotides are TGTGCCAGCAGCACTACCCCAGGGGGAGAGCAGTTCTTC. Translating gives CASSTTPGGEQFF. This chain joins TRBV9 and TRBJ2-1; 7 positions match TRBD1. J gave up 10 bases and V 4 bases, and 8 bases lay outside the gene matches. The CDR3 contains 13 residues. Germline CDR1 reads SGDLS; CDR2 reads YYNGEE.

The CDR3 loop is CASSQDRQGAGGYGYTF. The CDR3 DNA is TGCGCCAGCAGCCAAGACCGACAGGGGGCTGGGGGCTATGGCTACACCTTC. The chain employs TRBV4-3 and TRBJ1-2; 10 bases match TRBD1. With V trimmed by 0 bases and J by 4 bases, 8 bases remained unmatched. This CDR3 is built from 17 residues. The germline V gene encodes CDR1 LGHNA and CDR2 YSLEER.

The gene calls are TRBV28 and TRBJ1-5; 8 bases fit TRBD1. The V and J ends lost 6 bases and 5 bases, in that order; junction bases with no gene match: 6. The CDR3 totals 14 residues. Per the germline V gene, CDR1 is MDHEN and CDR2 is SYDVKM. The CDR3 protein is CASSPNRGDQPQHF. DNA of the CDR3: TGTGCCAGCAGCCCGAACAGGGGGGATCAGCCCCAGCATTTT.

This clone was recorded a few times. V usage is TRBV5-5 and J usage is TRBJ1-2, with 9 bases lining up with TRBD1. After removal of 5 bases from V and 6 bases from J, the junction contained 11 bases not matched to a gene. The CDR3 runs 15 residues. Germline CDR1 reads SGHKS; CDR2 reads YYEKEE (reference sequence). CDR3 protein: CASRRTGADANGYTF. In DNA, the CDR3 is TGTGCCAGCAGACGGACAGGGGCCGACGCAAATGGCTACACCTTC. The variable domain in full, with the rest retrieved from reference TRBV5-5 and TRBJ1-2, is DAGVTQSPTHLIKTRGQQVTLRCSPISGHKSVSWYQQVLGQGPQFIFQYYEKEERGRGNFPDRFSARQFPNYSSELNVNALLLGDSALYLCASRRTGADANGYTFGSGTRLTVV.

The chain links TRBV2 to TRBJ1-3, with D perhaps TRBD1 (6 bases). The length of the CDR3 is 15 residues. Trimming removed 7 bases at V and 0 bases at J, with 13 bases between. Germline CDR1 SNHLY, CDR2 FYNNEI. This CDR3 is CASTGQLLSGNTIYF. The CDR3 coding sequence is TGTGCCAGCACCGGACAGCTTCTCTCTGGAAACACCATATATTTT.